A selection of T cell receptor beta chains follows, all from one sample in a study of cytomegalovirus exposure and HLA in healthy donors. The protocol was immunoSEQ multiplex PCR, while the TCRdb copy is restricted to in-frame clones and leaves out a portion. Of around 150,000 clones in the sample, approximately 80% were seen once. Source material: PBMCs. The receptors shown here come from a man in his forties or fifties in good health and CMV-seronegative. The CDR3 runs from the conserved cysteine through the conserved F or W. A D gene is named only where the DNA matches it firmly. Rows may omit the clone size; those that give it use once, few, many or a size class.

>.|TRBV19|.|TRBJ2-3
CASSYYTSSDTQYF
TGTGCCAGTAGTTATTACACTAGTTCGGATACGCAGTATTTT
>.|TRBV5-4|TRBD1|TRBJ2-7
CASSFPGQGQEQYF
TGTGCCAGCAGCTTTCCGGGACAGGGGCAAGAGCAGTACTTC
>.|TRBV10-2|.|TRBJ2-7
CASSEYTRLGTAVRGVYYEQYF
TGCGCCAGCAGTGAGTACACCCGGCTCGGGACAGCAGTCAGGGGGGTCTACTACGAGCAGTACTTC
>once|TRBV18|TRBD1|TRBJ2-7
CASSPRGQGMDEQYF
TGTGCCAGCTCACCAAGGGGACAGGGGATGGACGAGCAGTACTTC
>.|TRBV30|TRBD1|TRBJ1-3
CAWREQGAMGNTIYF
TGTGCCTGGAGAGAACAGGGGGCAATGGGAAACACCATATATTTT
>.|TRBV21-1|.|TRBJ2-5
CASSKMERGGSRETQYF
TGTGCCAGCAGCAAAATGGAGCGGGGGGGCTCGAGAGAGACCCAGTACTTC
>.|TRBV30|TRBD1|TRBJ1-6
CAWSVTHDRGTYNSPLHF
TGTGCCTGGAGTGTTACACATGACAGGGGCACCTATAATTCACCCCTCCACTTT
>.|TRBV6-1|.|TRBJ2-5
CASTRQEQETQYF
TGTGCCAGCACTAGACAGGAACAAGAGACCCAGTACTTC
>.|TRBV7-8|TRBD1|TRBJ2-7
CASAVLAVRGRVHEQYF
TGTGCCAGCGCCGTATTGGCCGTCAGGGGGCGCGTCCACGAGCAGTACTTC
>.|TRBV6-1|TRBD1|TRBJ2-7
CASSEPGQGTSYEQYF
TGTGCCAGCAGTGAACCCGGACAGGGGACCTCCTACGAGCAGTACTTC
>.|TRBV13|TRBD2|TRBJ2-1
CASSLGSGGADNEQFF
TGTGCCAGCAGCTTAGGGAGCGGGGGGGCGGATAATGAGCAGTTCTTC
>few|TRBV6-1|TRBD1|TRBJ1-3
CASSARDRGRGNTIYF
TGTGCCAGCAGTGCCCGGGACAGGGGGCGCGGAAACACCATATATTTT
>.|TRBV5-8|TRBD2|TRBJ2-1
CASSLAGATYNEQFF
TGTGCCAGCAGCCTAGCGGGAGCAACCTACAATGAGCAGTTCTTC
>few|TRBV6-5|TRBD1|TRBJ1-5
CASRGQGSNQPQHF
TGTGCCAGCAGAGGACAGGGTAGCAATCAGCCCCAGCATTTT
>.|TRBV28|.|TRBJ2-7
CASSGPIGGGISYEQYF
TGTGCCAGCAGTGGGCCGATAGGGGGAGGGATCTCCTACGAGCAGTACTTC
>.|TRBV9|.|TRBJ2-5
CASSAQETQYF
TGTGCCAGCAGCGCGCAAGAGACCCAGTACTTC
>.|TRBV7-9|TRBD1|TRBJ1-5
CASSATGGQQPQHF
TGTGCCAGCAGCGCAACAGGGGGCCAACAGCCCCAGCATTTT
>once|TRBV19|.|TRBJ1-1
CASSSTGLVTEAFF
TGTGCCAGTAGCTCAACAGGGTTGGTCACTGAAGCTTTCTTT
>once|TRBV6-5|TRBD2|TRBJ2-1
CASSPRGDSYNEQFF
TGTGCCAGCAGTCCACGGGGGGACTCCTACAATGAGCAGTTCTTC
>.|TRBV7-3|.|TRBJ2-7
CASSLTSLSSYEQYF
TGTGCCAGCAGCTTAACTAGCTTAAGCTCCTACGAGCAGTACTTC
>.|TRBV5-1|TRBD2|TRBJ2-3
CASSLDAWGGTDTQYF
TGCGCCAGCAGCTTGGATGCCTGGGGGGGGACAGATACGCAGTATTTT
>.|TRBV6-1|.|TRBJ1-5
CASSEPYAGPQHF
TGTGCCAGCAGTGAACCCTACGCGGGGCCCCAGCATTTT
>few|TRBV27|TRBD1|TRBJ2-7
CASSSGDRGLYF
TGTGCCAGCAGTTCGGGGGACAGGGGGCTATACTTC
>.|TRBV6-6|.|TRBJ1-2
CASSSRDSYGYTF
TGTGCCAGCAGTTCCCGAGACAGCTATGGCTACACCTTC
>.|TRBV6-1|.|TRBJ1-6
CASRTLMGAGSPLHF
TGTGCCAGCAGAACCTTGATGGGGGCAGGTTCACCCCTCCACTTT
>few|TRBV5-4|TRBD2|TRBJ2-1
CASSTGLVSYNEQFF
TGTGCCAGCAGCACGGGACTAGTTAGCTACAATGAGCAGTTCTTC
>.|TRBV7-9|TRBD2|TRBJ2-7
CASSSPTSGVSYEQYF
TGTGCCAGCAGCTCCCCGACTAGCGGGGTCTCCTACGAGCAGTACTTC
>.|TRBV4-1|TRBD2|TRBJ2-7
CASSHKRGSGTSGGEYEQYF
TGCGCCAGCAGCCACAAAAGAGGCTCCGGGACTAGCGGGGGGGAATACGAGCAGTACTTC
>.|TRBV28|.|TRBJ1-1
CASIAGVVGTEAFF
TGTGCCAGCATAGCAGGGGTGGTAGGCACTGAAGCTTTCTTT
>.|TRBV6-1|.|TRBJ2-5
CASSERAGVQETQYF
TGTGCCAGCAGTGAAAGGGCAGGGGTACAAGAGACCCAGTACTTC
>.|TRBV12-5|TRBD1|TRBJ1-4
CASGLLLDRGRKEDEKLFF
TGTGCTAGTGGTTTGCTGCTGGACAGGGGAAGGAAGGAGGATGAAAAACTGTTTTTT
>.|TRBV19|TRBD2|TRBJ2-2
CASSILRGKNTGELFF
TGTGCCAGTAGTATTTTGCGGGGGAAGAACACCGGGGAGCTGTTTTTT
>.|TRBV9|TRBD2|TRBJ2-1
CASSVDPPGLAGGPSSYNEQFF
TGTGCCAGCAGCGTAGATCCCCCCGGACTAGCGGGGGGACCTAGCTCCTACAATGAGCAGTTCTTC